The 26 T cell receptor beta chains in this list originate from one sample, sequenced in a study of blood T cell repertoires in COVID-19. Using immunoSEQ multiplex PCR, the repertoire was profiled, and TCRdb retains in-frame clones only, with some absent. The table includes roughly 180,000 clones, 70% to 90% detected once. The sequencing sample was made of peripheral blood. The receptor source for this set is a woman aged 45-59 years with COVID-19, enrolled during active disease.

This rearrangement joins TRBV9 to TRBJ2-7; tentatively, D is TRBD1 (5 bases). Trimming shortened V by 0 bases and J by 3 bases, and 10 bases separated the two germline ends. The CDR3 consists of 14 residues. The germline V gene encodes CDR1 SGDLS and CDR2 YYNGEE. CDR3 bases: TGTGCCAGCAGCGTAGAAGGGGATTACTACGAGCAGTACTTC. This sequence encodes CASSVEGDYYEQYF.

The chain links TRBV5-1 to TRBJ2-5; TRBD1 is a possible D gene (5 bases). V gave up 5 bases and J gave up 4 bases, with 9 bases separating them. The CDR3 spans 12 residues. Germline CDR1 and CDR2: SGHRS and YFSETQ. The CDR3 nucleotides read TGCGCCAGCAGGCCAGGGTCAGAGACCCAGTACTTC. Protein: CASRPGSETQYF.

This chain links TRBV11-2 with TRBJ2-1; 10 nucleotides align to TRBD2. Germline V CDR1 and CDR2: SGHAT, FQNNGV. This CDR3 region has 17 residues. The trim removed 1 base at V and 4 bases at J, leaving 7 bases unmatched. The CDR3 loop reads CASSLVASGGSYNEQFF. The CDR3, as DNA: TGTGCCAGCAGCTTAGTCGCTAGCGGGGGCTCTTACAATGAGCAGTTCTTC.

The genes are TRBV4-1 and TRBJ1-4, with D unclear. V was shortened by 1 base and J by 3 bases, with 18 bases between the two germline ends. The CDR3 sequence is 18 residues long. Germline V CDR1 and CDR2: MGHRA, YSYEKL. The CDR3 loop is CASSQVGIGGNPNEKLFF. The CDR3 nucleotides are TGCGCCAGCAGCCAAGTGGGTATAGGAGGCAATCCTAATGAAAAACTGTTTTTT.

In this sample, this clone turned up once. The chain employs TRBV29-1 and TRBJ2-5; possibly TRBD2 for D (5 bases). Germline CDR1 SQVTM, CDR2 ANQGSEA. V was trimmed by 4 bases and J by 1 base, leaving 13 bases between them. The CDR3 runs 14 residues. CDR3 in amino acids: CSVVPRGGQETQYF. The DNA of the CDR3 is TGCAGCGTTGTCCCCCGCGGAGGCCAAGAGACCCAGTACTTC.

This clone turned up a few times. The gene calls are TRBV10-3 and TRBJ2-1; no firm D call. CDR1 is ENHRY, CDR2 SYGVKD, per germline. V was clipped by 2 bases and J by 8 bases, with 7 bases between them. This CDR3 has 12 residues. This CDR3 reads CAISEGEDEQFF. CDR3 nucleotides: TGTGCCATCAGTGAGGGTGAGGATGAGCAGTTCTTC.

The chain joins TRBV19 to TRBJ1-3; D is possibly TRBD1 (6 bases). Between the trimmed V and J ends, which lost 7 bases and 8 bases, there was a span of 18 bases. Germline V lookup: CDR1 LNHDA, CDR2 SQIVND (reference sequence). This CDR3 is built from 14 residues. CDR3 sequence reads: CASTDRGGIDTIYF. The CDR3 nucleotides are TGTGCCAGTACCGACAGAGGGGGAATAGACACCATATATTTT.

As DNA, the CDR3 is TGTGCCAGCAGTTTCAGTTTCACAGATACGCAGTATTTT. Its protein product is CASSFSFTDTQYF. The rearrangement uses TRBV12-3 or TRBV12-4 and TRBJ2-3; D is unresolved. The CDR3 has 13 amino acids. The V and J ends lost 3 bases and 2 bases respectively, with 6 bases between them.

This chain joins TRBV3-1 (or the pseudogene TRBV3-2) and TRBJ1-3, with D possibly being TRBD1 (5 bases). Germline assignment: CDR1 LGHDT and CDR2 YNNKEL (reference sequence). CDR3 length: 14 residues. V was trimmed by 7 bases and J by 4 bases, leaving 14 bases between them. For the CDR3, the DNA is TGTGCCAGCACCCGGACATCTCGGGGAAACACCATATATTTT. Residues: CASTRTSRGNTIYF.

V is TRBV14 and J is TRBJ2-1, with TRBD1 matching 9 bases. J lost 5 bases, V lost 3 bases, and 8 bases had no gene match. Germline lookup yields CDR1 SGHDN and CDR2 FVKESK. CDR3 length: 16 residues. The CDR3 spells CASSQLQGAGDNEQFF. The DNA of the CDR3 is TGTGCCAGCAGCCAGCTACAGGGGGCCGGGGACAATGAGCAGTTCTTC.

The chain combines TRBV6-5 with TRBJ1-2, with 9 bases lining up with TRBD1. The V gene end was trimmed by 4 bases and the J gene end by 7 bases; junction bases not matched to a gene: 4. Germline assignment: CDR1 MNHEY and CDR2 SVGAGI. The CDR3 runs to 13 residues. DNA for the CDR3: TGTGCCAGCAGTTTGGGACAGGGAGGTGGCTACACCTTC. Its protein product is CASSLGQGGGYTF.

V is TRBV10-3 and J is TRBJ2-2, with 9 nucleotides matching TRBD1. This CDR3 has 15 residues. With V trimmed by 5 bases and J by 4 bases, 5 bases remained unmatched. Germline V gives CDR1 ENHRY, CDR2 SYGVKD. CDR3 residues: CAISRGQGTTGELFF. As DNA, the CDR3 is TGTGCCATCAGTCGTGGACAGGGGACCACCGGGGAGCTGTTTTTT.

The chain recombines TRBV29-1 with TRBJ1-4, with D perhaps matching TRBD1 (6 bases). Trimming removed 4 bases at V and 7 bases at J, with 13 bases between. The CDR3 spans 13 residues. The germline gives CDR1 SQVTM, CDR2 ANQGSEA. This chain's CDR3 is CSVVRGAGEKLFF. CDR3 in DNA: TGCAGCGTTGTTCGGGGGGCGGGTGAAAAACTGTTTTTT.

This clone was detected once. V and J are TRBV2 and TRBJ2-6; D perhaps matches TRBD2 (5 bases). CDR1 is SNHLY and CDR2 is FYNNEI in the germline V gene. V lost 6 bases and J 2 bases, leaving 11 bases between the germline ends. The CDR3 extends over 15 amino acids. The chain's CDR3 is CASSPAGAGANVLTF. The CDR3 DNA follows: TGTGCCAGCAGCCCAGCCGGGGCTGGGGCCAACGTCCTGACTTTC.

The V and J genes are TRBV5-4 and TRBJ2-7; D gene unclear. Germline CDR1 and CDR2: SGHNT and YYREEE (reference sequence). This CDR3 has 13 residues. Between the trimmed V and J ends, which lost 4 bases and 3 bases, there was a span of 11 bases. The CDR3 DNA is TGTGCCAGCAGCATTGAACTTTACTACGAGCAGTACTTC. This gives the protein CASSIELYYEQYF.

The genes are TRBV9 and TRBJ1-4; tentatively, D is TRBD1 (6 bases). V lost 0 bases and J lost 5, with 8 bases in between. Germline V gene lookup returns CDR1 SGDLS and CDR2 YYNGEE. The CDR3 has 14 residues. The DNA of the CDR3 is TGTGCCAGCAGCGTAGGACAGGCGAATGAAAAACTGTTTTTT. It encodes CASSVGQANEKLFF.

The gene calls are TRBV6-2 or TRBV6-3 and TRBJ1-2; TRBD1 matches 7 bases. V was pared by 6 bases and J by 2 bases, with 6 bases of the junction left unmatched. This CDR3 is built from 14 residues. Germline V gene lookup returns CDR1 MNHEY and CDR2 SVGEGT. The CDR3 protein is CASSPQGENYGYTF. CDR3 DNA sequence: TGTGCCAGCAGCCCCCAGGGGGAGAACTATGGCTACACCTTC.

The V gene is TRBV25-1, the J gene TRBJ1-2, with 8 bases lining up with TRBD1. The germline V gene has CDR1 MGHDK and CDR2 SYGVNS. CDR3 length equals 14 residues. Losses at the gene ends were 3 bases for V and 5 bases for J; bases not matched to a gene: 5. The chain's CDR3 is CASSDSGQVYGYTF. The CDR3 DNA reads as TGTGCCAGCAGTGACTCGGGACAGGTTTATGGCTACACCTTC.

The rearrangement joins TRBV28 to TRBJ1-5; 8 bases fit TRBD1. J lost 2 bases, V lost 6 bases, and 3 bases had no gene match. The CDR3 consists of 14 residues. Per the germline V gene, CDR1 is MDHEN and CDR2 is SYDVKM. In DNA form, the CDR3 reads TGTGCCAGCAGACCGACAGGGGGCAATCAGCCCCAGCATTTT. Translating it yields CASRPTGGNQPQHF.

This rearrangement joins TRBV6-2 or TRBV6-3 to TRBJ1-1; 9 nucleotides agree with TRBD1. With 5 bases clipped from V and 3 bases from J, the junction kept 7 bases outside the gene matches. CDR1 is MNHEY, CDR2 SVGEGT, per germline. CDR3 size: 15 residues. The CDR3 protein is CASSTWTGADTEAFF. CDR3 sequence (DNA): TGTGCCAGCAGTACTTGGACAGGGGCGGACACTGAAGCTTTCTTT.

The CDR3 sequence: CASSDSGPPQDTQYF. CDR3 coding DNA: TGTGCCAGCAGTGATAGCGGGCCCCCACAAGATACGCAGTATTTT. The chain combines TRBV5-6 with TRBJ2-3; 7 bases are shared with TRBD2. With 5 bases clipped from V and 5 bases from J, the junction kept 11 bases outside the gene matches. This CDR3 has 15 residues. Germline V gene sequence: CDR1 SGHDT, CDR2 YYEEEE.

The rearrangement joins TRBV30 to TRBJ2-7, with no clear D. The CDR3 is 12 residues long. Germline values: CDR1 GTSNPN, CDR2 SVGIG (reference sequence). Trimming pared 5 bases from V and 2 bases from J, leaving 10 bases between. The CDR3 DNA reads as TGTGCCTGGGGCCCCACGGCCTACGAGCAGTACTTC. It codes for CAWGPTAYEQYF.

This chain connects TRBV5-4 to TRBJ1-4, with a possible D match to TRBD1 (6 bases). The CDR3 has 15 amino acids. The germline V gene has CDR1 SGHNT and CDR2 YYREEE (reference sequence). The V and J ends lost 0 bases and 5 bases respectively, with 11 bases between them. The CDR3: CASSLDRAENEKLFF. CDR3 in DNA: TGTGCCAGCAGCTTGGACAGGGCGGAAAATGAAAAACTGTTTTTT.

This clone came up a few times. This chain links TRBV4-1 with TRBJ1-4; D is unclear. Trimming stripped 0 bases from V and 7 bases from J, with 12 bases between. This CDR3 comprises 15 residues. Germline V gives CDR1 MGHRA, CDR2 YSYEKL. The CDR3 loop is CASSQDRSGIEKLFF. CDR3 nucleotides: TGCGCCAGCAGCCAAGATCGGTCGGGGATTGAAAAACTGTTTTTT.

This chain connects TRBV12-3 or TRBV12-4 to TRBJ1-1, with D unclear. V shed 3 bases and J shed 3 bases, with 5 bases lying between them. The CDR3 loop spans 12 amino acids. For the CDR3, the DNA is TGTGCCAGCAGTTTTGAGGACACTGAAGCTTTCTTT. Protein: CASSFEDTEAFF.

The chain uses TRBV12-3 or TRBV12-4 and TRBJ1-2; D unclear. This CDR3 is built from 13 residues. V was pared by 1 base and J by 2 bases, with 5 bases between. The CDR3 here is CASSLELNYGYTF. CDR3 bases: TGTGCCAGCAGTTTAGAGCTGAACTATGGCTACACCTTC.